This entry lists 15 T cell receptor beta chains sequenced from one sample in a study of CD8 T cells in cerebrospinal fluid in Alzheimer's disease. TCRdb derives one entry per CDR3 protein from the 10x single-cell sequencing reads, leaving out DNA. This sample's table reports 600 to 850 distinct CDR3 sequences. Specimen: cerebrospinal fluid. The receptors shown here come from a human donor with Alzheimer's disease.

The chain has TRBV5-4 and TRBJ1-2; checking the TCRdb D call of TRBD1 is not possible without DNA. Germline values: CDR1 SGHNT, CDR2 YYREEE (reference sequence). This CDR3 spans 15 amino acids. This CDR3 reads CASSPGTASNYGYTF. The whole variable domain, filled in from reference TRBV5-4 and TRBJ1-2, reads ETGVTQSPTHLIKTRGQQVTLRCSSQSGHNTVSWYQQALGQGPQFIFQYYREEENGRGNFPPRFSGLQFPNYSSELNVNALELDDSALYLCASSPGTASNYGYTFGSGTRLTVV.

CDR3: CASSGRQGETQYF. The chain recombines TRBV27 with TRBJ2-5; TCRdb picks TRBD1, but there is no DNA to check that call. The CDR3 extends over 13 amino acids. Germline V gene lookup returns CDR1 MNHEY and CDR2 SMNVEV (reference sequence).

V gene TRBV19 combines with J gene TRBJ1-2. Germline CDR1 reads LNHDA; CDR2 reads SQIVND (reference sequence). The length of the CDR3 is 14 residues. CDR3 amino acids: CASSISRRVGGYTF.

This clonotype is called medium-sized based on its frequency. This chain connects TRBV30 to TRBJ1-1. Germline CDR1 GTSNPN, CDR2 SVGIG (reference sequence). This CDR3 spans 11 amino acids. The CDR3 loop reads CAWSEQGEAFF.

By frequency, this clonotype is medium-sized (0.01 to 0.1%). This rearrangement joins TRBV28 to TRBJ1-6; the D gene TCRdb calls, TRBD1, cannot be checked with no DNA. Germline V gene sequence: CDR1 MDHEN, CDR2 SYDVKM. The CDR3 runs to 15 residues. The CDR3 protein is CASSPTTGGASPLHF.

The chain joins TRBV3-1 to TRBJ2-7; TCRdb reports TRBD1, a call that lacks DNA to check it against. The length of the CDR3 is 13 residues. Germline V gene sequence: CDR1 LGHDT, CDR2 YNNKEL (reference sequence). CDR3 loop: CASSQGGRDEQYF.

Its frequency marks this clonotype as medium-sized. The V and J genes are TRBV11-3 and TRBJ2-3. Germline V CDR1 and CDR2: SGHNT, YENEEA. The CDR3 runs to 11 residues. The CDR3 protein is CASSLGDTQYF.

This clonotype is labeled medium-sized based on frequency. The chain recombines TRBV7-3 with TRBJ2-3. CDR1 is SGHTA and CDR2 is FQGTGA in the germline V gene. The CDR3 loop spans 13 amino acids. CDR3 sequence: CASSLVFTDTQYF. The whole variable domain, filled in from reference TRBV7-3 and TRBJ2-3, reads GAGVSQTPSNKVTEKGKYVELRCDPISGHTALYWYRQSLGQGPEFLIYFQGTGAADDSGLPNDRFFAVRPEGSVSTLKIQRTERGDSAVYLCASSLVFTDTQYFGPGTRLTVL.

In terms of frequency, this clonotype is medium-sized. V usage is TRBV3-1 and J usage is TRBJ2-1; absent DNA, TCRdb's TRBD2 call cannot be checked. Germline loops: CDR1 LGHDT, CDR2 YNNKEL (reference sequence). The CDR3 is 13 residues long. CDR3 residues: CASSRGLVNEQFF.

Considering frequency, this clonotype is medium-sized. The rearrangement uses TRBV20-1 and TRBJ1-2; TCRdb picks TRBD1, but there is no DNA to check that call. Germline V gives CDR1 DFQATT, CDR2 SNEGSKA (reference sequence). This CDR3 has 13 amino acids. The CDR3 reads CSASYPAGGGYTF.

This chain links TRBV27 with TRBJ1-1. Germline values: CDR1 MNHEY, CDR2 SMNVEV (reference sequence). The CDR3 is 12 amino acids. The CDR3 region is CASSFRDSEAFF.

This chain joins TRBV6-5 and TRBJ2-7. The length of the CDR3 is 12 residues. The V gene's germline CDR1 is MNHEY and CDR2 SVGAGI. The CDR3: CASSYSTSEQYF.

This chain joins TRBV6-1 and TRBJ1-6; TCRdb's D call, TRBD1, is unchecked because there is no DNA. CDR1 and CDR2 (germline): MNHNS, SASEGT. The CDR3 is 17 amino acids. The CDR3 sequence: CASTQSEGGLGPSPLHF.

The chain combines TRBV6-1 with TRBJ2-1; no DNA is available, so the TRBD1 call from TCRdb remains unchecked. The germline V gene has CDR1 MNHNS and CDR2 SASEGT. The CDR3 sequence is 20 residues long. This CDR3 reads CASSEVESWEQRAIYNEQFF.

Its frequency marks this clonotype as medium-sized. This sequence joins TRBV10-1 and TRBJ1-6; TCRdb proposes TRBD1, but this gene call is untestable without DNA. The CDR3 spans 16 residues. Germline loops: CDR1 WNHNN, CDR2 SYGVQD (reference sequence). CDR3 in amino acids: CASSPDRWGNNSPLHF.